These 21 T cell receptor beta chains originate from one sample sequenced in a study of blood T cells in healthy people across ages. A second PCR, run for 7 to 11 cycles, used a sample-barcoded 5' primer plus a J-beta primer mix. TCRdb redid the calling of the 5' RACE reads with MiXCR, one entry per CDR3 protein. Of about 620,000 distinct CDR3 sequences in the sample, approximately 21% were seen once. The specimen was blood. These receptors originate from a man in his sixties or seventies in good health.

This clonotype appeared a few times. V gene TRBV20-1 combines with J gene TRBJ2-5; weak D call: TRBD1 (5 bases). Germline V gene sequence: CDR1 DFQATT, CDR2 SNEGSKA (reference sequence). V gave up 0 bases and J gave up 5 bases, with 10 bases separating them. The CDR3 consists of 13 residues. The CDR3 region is CSARDRVGETQYF. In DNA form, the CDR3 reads TGCAGTGCTAGAGACAGGGTGGGGGAGACCCAGTACTTC.

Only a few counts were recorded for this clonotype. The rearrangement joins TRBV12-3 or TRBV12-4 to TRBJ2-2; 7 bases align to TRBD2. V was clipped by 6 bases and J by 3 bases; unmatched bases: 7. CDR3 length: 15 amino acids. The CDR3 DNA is TGTGCCAGCAGCCTAACTAGCGTCTACACCGGGGAGCTGTTTTTT. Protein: CASSLTSVYTGELFF.

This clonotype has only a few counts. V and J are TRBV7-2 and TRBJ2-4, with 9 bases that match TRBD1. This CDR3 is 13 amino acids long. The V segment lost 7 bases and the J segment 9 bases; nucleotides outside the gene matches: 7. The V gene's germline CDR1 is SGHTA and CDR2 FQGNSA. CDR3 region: CASTLDRGGIQYF. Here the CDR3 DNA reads TGTGCCAGCACCCTGGACAGGGGAGGCATTCAGTACTTC.

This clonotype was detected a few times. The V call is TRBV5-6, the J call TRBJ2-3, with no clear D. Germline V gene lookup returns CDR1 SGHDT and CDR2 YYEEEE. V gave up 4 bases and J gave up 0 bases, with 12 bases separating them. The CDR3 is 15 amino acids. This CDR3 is CASSKARSSTDTQYF. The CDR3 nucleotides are TGTGCCAGCAGCAAAGCGAGATCTAGCACAGATACGCAGTATTTT.

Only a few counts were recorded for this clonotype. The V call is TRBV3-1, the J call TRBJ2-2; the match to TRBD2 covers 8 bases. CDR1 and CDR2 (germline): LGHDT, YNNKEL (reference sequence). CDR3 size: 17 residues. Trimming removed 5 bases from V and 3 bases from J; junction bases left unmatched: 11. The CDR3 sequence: CASSGFSGGPHTGELFF. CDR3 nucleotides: TGTGCCAGCAGCGGTTTTTCGGGAGGGCCGCACACCGGGGAGCTGTTTTTT.

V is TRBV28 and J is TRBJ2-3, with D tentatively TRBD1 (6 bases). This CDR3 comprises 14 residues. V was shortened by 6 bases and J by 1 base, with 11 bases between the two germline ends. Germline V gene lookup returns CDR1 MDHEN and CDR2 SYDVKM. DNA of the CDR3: TGTGCCAGCAGCTCCGACAGGCGCACAGATACGCAGTATTTT. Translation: CASSSDRRTDTQYF.

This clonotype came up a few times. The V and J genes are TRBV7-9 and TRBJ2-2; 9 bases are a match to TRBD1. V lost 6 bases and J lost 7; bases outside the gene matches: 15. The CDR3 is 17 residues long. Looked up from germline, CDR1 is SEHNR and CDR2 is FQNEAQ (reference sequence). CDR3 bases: TGTGCCAGCAGGAAACCCCCCACCGGGACAGGGAACGGGGAGCTGTTTTTT. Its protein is CASRKPPTGTGNGELFF.

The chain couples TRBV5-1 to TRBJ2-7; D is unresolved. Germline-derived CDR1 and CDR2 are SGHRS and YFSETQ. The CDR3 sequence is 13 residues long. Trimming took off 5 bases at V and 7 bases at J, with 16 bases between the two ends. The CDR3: CASRVDLTREQYF. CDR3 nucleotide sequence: TGCGCCAGCAGAGTTGACCTCACCCGGGAGCAGTACTTC.

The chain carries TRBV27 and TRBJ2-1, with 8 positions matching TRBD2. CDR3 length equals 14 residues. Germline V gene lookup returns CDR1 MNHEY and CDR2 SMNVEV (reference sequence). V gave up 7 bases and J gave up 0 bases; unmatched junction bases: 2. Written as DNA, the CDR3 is TGTGCCAGCAAGCGGGGGAGCTCCTACAATGAGCAGTTCTTC. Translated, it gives CASKRGSSYNEQFF.

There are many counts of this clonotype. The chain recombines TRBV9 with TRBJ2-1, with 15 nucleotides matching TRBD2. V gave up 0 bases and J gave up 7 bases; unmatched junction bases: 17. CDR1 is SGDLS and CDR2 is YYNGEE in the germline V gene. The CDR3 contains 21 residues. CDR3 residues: CASSVAKGTSGRIPPRNEQFF. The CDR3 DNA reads TGTGCCAGCAGCGTAGCTAAAGGGACTAGCGGGAGGATTCCTCCTCGAAATGAGCAGTTCTTC.

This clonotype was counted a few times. Here the CDR3 reads CASSVRIGANEKLFF. As DNA, the CDR3 is TGTGCCAGCAGCGTCCGGATCGGGGCTAATGAAAAACTGTTTTTT. The V gene is TRBV11-2, the J gene TRBJ1-4, with no clear D. The CDR3 runs 15 residues. Per germline, CDR1 SGHAT and CDR2 FQNNGV. V was shortened by 5 bases and J by 3 bases, with 13 bases between the two germline ends.

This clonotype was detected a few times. The CDR3 DNA reads TGCGCCAGCAGTGACAGGCTAGCGGGAGGGAAAAGCCACGAGCAGTACTTC. This gives the protein CASSDRLAGGKSHEQYF. This rearrangement joins TRBV10-2 to TRBJ2-7; TRBD2 aligns across 12 bases. The CDR3 consists of 17 residues. Trimming cost V 3 bases and J 5 bases; bases outside gene matches: 11. Germline V CDR1 and CDR2: WSHSY, SAAADI.

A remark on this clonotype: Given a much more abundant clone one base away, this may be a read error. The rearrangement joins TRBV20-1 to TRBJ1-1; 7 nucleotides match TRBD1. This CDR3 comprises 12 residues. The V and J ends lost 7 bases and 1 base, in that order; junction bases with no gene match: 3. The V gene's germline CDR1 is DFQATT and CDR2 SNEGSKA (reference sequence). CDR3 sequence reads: CSVWTGNTEAFF. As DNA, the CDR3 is TGCAGTGTTTGGACAGGGAACACTGAAGCTTTCTTT.

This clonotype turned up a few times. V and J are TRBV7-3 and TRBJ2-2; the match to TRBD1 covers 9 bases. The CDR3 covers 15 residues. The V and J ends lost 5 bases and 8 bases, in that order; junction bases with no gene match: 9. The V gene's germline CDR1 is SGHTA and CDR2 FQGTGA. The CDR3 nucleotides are TGTGCCAGCAGCAGGGGACAGGGAAAGGAAGGGGAGCTGTTTTTT. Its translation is CASSRGQGKEGELFF.

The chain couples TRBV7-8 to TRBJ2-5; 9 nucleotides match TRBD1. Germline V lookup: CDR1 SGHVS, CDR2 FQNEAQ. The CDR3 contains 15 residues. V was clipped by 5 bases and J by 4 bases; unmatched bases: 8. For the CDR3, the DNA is TGTGCCAGCAGCCCCGGGACAGGGTTCCCAGAGACCCAGTACTTC. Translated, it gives CASSPGTGFPETQYF.

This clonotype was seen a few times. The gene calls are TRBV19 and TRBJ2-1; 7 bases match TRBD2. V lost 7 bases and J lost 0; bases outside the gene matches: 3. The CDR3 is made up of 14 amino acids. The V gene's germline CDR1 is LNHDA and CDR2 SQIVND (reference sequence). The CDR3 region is CASTGGISYNEQFF. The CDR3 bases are TGTGCCAGTACGGGGGGTATCTCCTACAATGAGCAGTTCTTC.

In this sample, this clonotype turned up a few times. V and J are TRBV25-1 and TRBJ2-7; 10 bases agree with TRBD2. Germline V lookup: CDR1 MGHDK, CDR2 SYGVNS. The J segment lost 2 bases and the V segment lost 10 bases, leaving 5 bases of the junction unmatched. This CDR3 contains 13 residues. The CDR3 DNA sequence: TGTGCCACCGGGACTAGCGTTCCCTACGAGCAGTACTTC. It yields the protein CATGTSVPYEQYF.

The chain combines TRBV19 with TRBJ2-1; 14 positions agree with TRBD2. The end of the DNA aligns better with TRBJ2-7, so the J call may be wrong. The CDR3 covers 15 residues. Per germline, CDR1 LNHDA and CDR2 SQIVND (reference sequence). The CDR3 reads CASSGGLAGAYEQYF. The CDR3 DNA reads TGTGCCAGTAGTGGGGGACTAGCGGGAGCCTACGAGCAGTACTTC.

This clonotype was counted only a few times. The CDR3 protein is CASSLLGEVSTF. CDR3 sequence (DNA): TGCGCCAGCAGCTTATTGGGGGAAGTCAGCACCTTC. The chain employs TRBV5-1 and TRBJ1-2; tentatively, D is TRBD1 (5 bases). V gave up 2 bases and J gave up 13 bases, with 15 bases separating them. There are 12 residues in the CDR3. The germline V gene encodes CDR1 SGHRS and CDR2 YFSETQ.

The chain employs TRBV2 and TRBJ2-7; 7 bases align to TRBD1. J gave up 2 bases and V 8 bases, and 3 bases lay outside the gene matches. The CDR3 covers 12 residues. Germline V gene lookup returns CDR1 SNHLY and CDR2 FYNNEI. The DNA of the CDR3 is TGTGCCAGCGAGCAGGGGGCCTACGAGCAGTACTTC. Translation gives CASEQGAYEQYF. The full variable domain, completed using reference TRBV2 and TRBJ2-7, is EPEVTQTPSHQVTQMGQEVILRCVPISNHLYFYWYRQILGQKVEFLVSFYNNEISEKSEIFDDQFSVERPDGSNFTLKIRSTKLEDSAMYFCASEQGAYEQYFGPGTRLTVT.

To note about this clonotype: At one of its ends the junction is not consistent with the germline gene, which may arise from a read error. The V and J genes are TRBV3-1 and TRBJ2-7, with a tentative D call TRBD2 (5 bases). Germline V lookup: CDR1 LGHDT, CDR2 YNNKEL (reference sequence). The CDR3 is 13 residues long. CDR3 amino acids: CGSSQTGENEQYF. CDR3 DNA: TGTGGCAGCAGCCAAACCGGGGAGAACGAGCAGTACTTC.